The 16 T cell receptor beta chains listed next were all sequenced from one sample in a study of graft-versus-host responses after intestinal transplantation. Their target antigens are unknown. The method was immunoSEQ multiplex PCR; TCRdb's version includes in-frame clones alone and lacks a portion of them. The sample has about 90,000 clones; 80% to 95% are singletons. The material was unstimulated CD4+ T cells sorted from spleen or lymph node cells, obtained before intestinal transplant. The receptors were gathered from a human donor who received an intestinal transplant.

J is TRBJ2-5 and V is TRBV18; D uncertain. V lost 3 bases and J lost 4, with 9 bases in between. This CDR3 has 13 residues. CDR1 and CDR2 from the germline V gene are KGHSH and LQKENI. CDR3 nucleotides: TGTGCCAGCTCACCCACTCTACCAGAGACCCAGTACTTC. Amino acids: CASSPTLPETQYF.

This clone appeared a single time. V usage is TRBV5-6 and J usage is TRBJ2-7; 9 bases are a match to TRBD2. The V gene end was trimmed by 1 base and the J gene end by 7 bases; junction bases not matched to a gene: 9. The CDR3 covers 15 residues. Germline V gives CDR1 SGHDT, CDR2 YYEEEE. In DNA form, the CDR3 reads TGTGCCAGCAGCTTGCCGCGGGAGGGCCCTCGGGAGCAGTACTTC. Protein sequence: CASSLPREGPREQYF.

The chain links TRBV28 to TRBJ1-5; D may be TRBD1 (5 bases). The CDR3 runs to 16 residues. The germline V and J ends were trimmed by 2 bases and 2 bases, with 13 bases remaining between them. The V gene's germline CDR1 is MDHEN and CDR2 SYDVKM. The DNA of the CDR3 is TGTGCCAGCAGTTTAAGGGCGGGGGGGGGCAATCAGCCCCAGCATTTT. The encoded protein is CASSLRAGGGNQPQHF.

V usage is TRBV7-2 and J usage is TRBJ2-7; 8 nucleotides align to TRBD2. Germline values: CDR1 SGHTA, CDR2 FQGNSA. Losses at the gene ends were 5 bases for V and 3 bases for J; bases not matched to a gene: 15. This CDR3 spans 17 amino acids. This CDR3 reads CASSPDSGTRGIYEQYF. The DNA for the CDR3 is TGTGCCAGCAGCCCAGACTCCGGGACTAGAGGGATCTACGAGCAGTACTTC.

The chain uses TRBV29-1 and TRBJ1-5; 8 bases map to TRBD1. V lost 7 bases and J lost 1; bases outside the gene matches: 6. CDR3 length: 14 amino acids. Germline V gene lookup returns CDR1 SQVTM and CDR2 ANQGSEA. CDR3: CSAGTGESNQPQHF. In DNA, the CDR3 is TGCAGCGCTGGGACAGGCGAGAGCAATCAGCCCCAGCATTTT.

This chain connects TRBV6-5 to TRBJ2-3; D remains unclear. Germline assignment: CDR1 MNHEY and CDR2 SVGAGI. The V gene lost 0 bases and the J gene lost 4 bases, with 11 bases spanning the gap. The CDR3 consists of 15 residues. Here the CDR3 reads CASSYSPSRADTQYF. The CDR3 DNA reads TGTGCCAGCAGTTACTCGCCTAGTAGGGCAGATACGCAGTATTTT.

The V and J genes are TRBV18 and TRBJ1-2, with 7 bases that match TRBD1. In germline, CDR1 is KGHSH, CDR2 LQKENI. Unmatched junction bases numbered 18, after V lost 1 base and J lost 7 bases. The CDR3 contains 18 residues. As DNA, the CDR3 is TGTGCCAGCTCACCACTGGGATTAGACCGGGACAGAATGGGTGGCTACACCTTC. Its translation: CASSPLGLDRDRMGGYTF.

Remarks on this clone: An end of the junction differs from the germline gene, which may be a read error. The chain couples TRBV5-3 to TRBJ1-1; TRBD1 agrees at 7 bases. TRBV5-3 is placed among ORFs of uncertain function. The CDR3 has 15 amino acids. This CDR3 is CASSWDRLMNTEAFF. As DNA, the CDR3 is TGTGCCAGCAGCTGGGACAGACTAATGAACACTGAAGCTTTCTTT.

The table lists this clone with a count of one. This chain links TRBV5-1 with TRBJ1-2, with D possibly TRBD1 on 6 matching bases. CDR3 length: 16 amino acids. Germline CDR1 reads SGHRS; CDR2 reads YFSETQ. Trimming left V 0 bases short and J 3 bases short, with 15 bases between. The CDR3 nucleotides read TGCGCCAGCAGCTTGGTTGGTGGGGACACGTACTATGGCTACACCTTC. This translates into CASSLVGGDTYYGYTF.

The V gene is TRBV10-3, the J gene TRBJ2-3; TRBD2 might be the D (6 bases). CDR1 and CDR2 from the germline V gene are ENHRY and SYGVKD. The CDR3 totals 19 residues. Trimming removed 2 bases at V and 2 bases at J, with 23 bases between. Here the CDR3 DNA reads TGTGCCATCAGTGAGGCCCTTTCAGAACCGGGACTTCCCACAGATACGCAGTATTTT. This codes for CAISEALSEPGLPTDTQYF.

This chain connects TRBV29-1 to TRBJ2-5, with D possibly TRBD1 on 7 matching bases. This CDR3 is 12 amino acids long. Germline V gene data show CDR1 as SQVTM and CDR2 as ANQGSEA. Trimming stripped 2 bases from V and 7 bases from J, with 11 bases between. The CDR3 coding sequence is TGCAGCGTTGAAATGCAGGGGGGGACCCAGTACTTC. Protein product: CSVEMQGGTQYF.

This rearrangement joins TRBV27 to TRBJ2-1; 9 positions match TRBD2. CDR3 size: 15 residues. The ends lost 5 bases at V and 2 bases at J; junction bases unmatched: 4. Germline assignment: CDR1 MNHEY and CDR2 SMNVEV (reference sequence). In DNA, the CDR3 is TGTGCCAGCAGTAGCCGACTAGCGGCCTACAATGAGCAGTTCTTC. Protein product: CASSSRLAAYNEQFF.

Concerning this clone: At the DNA level, this CDR3 is encoded by other sequences in the same sample as well. The rearrangement joins TRBV18 to TRBJ1-1, with no clear D. V gave up 6 bases and J gave up 1 base, with 6 bases separating them. The CDR3 is made up of 12 amino acids. Germline CDR1 KGHSH, CDR2 LQKENI. DNA of the CDR3: TGTGCCAGCTCTCCCGCGAACACTGAAGCTTTCTTT. It codes for CASSPANTEAFF. The full variable domain, rest sourced from reference TRBV18 and TRBJ1-1, is NAGVMQNPRHLVRRRGQEARLRCSPMKGHSHVYWYRQLPEEGLKFMVYLQKENIIDESGMPKERFSAEFPKEGPSILRIQQVVRGDSAAYFCASSPANTEAFFGQGTRLTVV.

This clone was detected only a few times. The chain combines TRBV12-5 with TRBJ2-3, with D possibly being TRBD2 (6 bases). V shed 7 bases and J shed 2 bases, with 13 bases lying between them. Germline V gene sequence: CDR1 LGHNT, CDR2 FRNRAP. The CDR3 has 14 amino acids. In DNA form, the CDR3 reads TGTGCTAGTGCCCGGGACTTCACCACAGATACGCAGTATTTT. Translation: CASARDFTTDTQYF.

The rearrangement joins TRBV7-6 to TRBJ2-1, with 16 nucleotides matching TRBD2. The trim removed 1 base at V and 5 bases at J, leaving 8 bases unmatched. Germline values: CDR1 SGHVS, CDR2 FNYEAQ. The CDR3 runs 19 residues. The CDR3 region is CASSLDPGLAGGTNNEQFF. The CDR3 DNA sequence: TGTGCCAGCAGCTTAGACCCGGGACTAGCGGGAGGGACCAACAATGAGCAGTTCTTC.

This rearrangement joins TRBV18 to TRBJ2-2; D is unresolved. The CDR3 is 16 residues long. The V gene's germline CDR1 is KGHSH and CDR2 LQKENI. V was pared by 3 bases and J by 1 base, with 12 bases between. DNA of the CDR3: TGTGCCAGCTCACCTCTCTCCAGGTTGAACACCGGGGAGCTGTTTTTT. Its translation is CASSPLSRLNTGELFF.